This entry is about one T cell receptor (beta chain). Its antigen remains unidentified. The germline V gene has CDR1 SGHVS and CDR2 FNYEAQ. The CDR3 runs 14 residues. J was trimmed by 5 bases and V by 5 bases; bases with no gene match: 9. This record comes from a study of CD8 T cells in ankylosing spondylitis. Study results and caveats: Within ankylosing spondylitis blood, a TCR beta motif made up of several highly homologous variants appeared to be characteristic. Clones linked with disease were CD8+ and fairly uncommon in the peripheral blood.

TCRdb analysed the 5' RACE reads with MiXCR anew, one entry per CDR3 protein. This table holds more than 600,000 distinct CDR3 sequences, under 20% found once. Material for sequencing was blood, either unsorted or a sorted T cell fraction (not recorded which). The TCR originated in a male donor with ankylosing spondylitis. The rearrangement joins TRBV7-6 to TRBJ2-7; 7 positions agree with TRBD2. CDR3 in amino acids: CASSPLAAPNEQYF. Here the CDR3 DNA reads TGTGCCAGCAGCCCTCTAGCGGCTCCTAACGAGCAGTACTTC. Based on the CDR3 plus reference TRBV7-6 and TRBJ2-7, the full variable domain is GAGVSQSPRYKVTKRGQDVALRCDPISGHVSLYWYRQALGQGPEFLTYFNYEAQQDKSGLPNDRFSAERPEGSISTLTIQRTEQRDSAMYRCASSPLAAPNEQYFGPGTRLTVT.